The 18 T cell receptor beta chains below come from one sample, sequenced in a study of cytomegalovirus exposure and HLA in healthy donors. The study ran its PCR with 60 Vbeta and 13 Jbeta primers. The method was immunoSEQ multiplex PCR; TCRdb's version includes in-frame clones alone and lacks a portion of them. Among over 150,000 clones listed, roughly 79% were seen once. The sequencing sample was made of PBMCs. These TCRs come from a male donor in good health and CMV-seronegative.

In its sample, this clone was seen once. The CDR3 nucleotides are TGCAGCGTTGAAGTACGGGGGGAGTACGTTGGCTACACCTTC. Its protein is CSVEVRGEYVGYTF. The genes are TRBV29-1 and TRBJ1-2; possible D gene TRBD1, 5 bases. The CDR3 is 14 amino acids. The V gene's germline CDR1 is SQVTM and CDR2 ANQGSEA. V lost 1 base and J 7 bases, leaving 16 bases between the germline ends.

This chain connects TRBV25-1 to TRBJ1-4, with D possibly being TRBD1 (5 bases). V shed 3 bases and J shed 5 bases, with 13 bases lying between them. Per germline, CDR1 MGHDK and CDR2 SYGVNS. There are 15 residues in the CDR3. As DNA, the CDR3 is TGTGCCAGCAGTGATATAGGGGCGGAAAATGAAAAACTGTTTTTT. Encoded protein: CASSDIGAENEKLFF.

This chain connects TRBV5-4 to TRBJ1-2, with a weak D call TRBD1 (5 bases). The CDR3 extends over 13 amino acids. V was clipped by 5 bases and J by 4 bases, with 12 bases between them. CDR1 is SGHNT and CDR2 is YYREEE in the germline V gene (reference sequence). In nucleotides, the CDR3 is TGTGCCAGCAGGCGGGACGGGCCCTATGGCTACACCTTC. This sequence encodes CASRRDGPYGYTF. Drawing the rest from reference TRBV5-4 and TRBJ1-2, the complete variable domain is ETGVTQSPTHLIKTRGQQVTLRCSSQSGHNTVSWYQQALGQGPQFIFQYYREEENGRGNFPPRFSGLQFPNYSSELNVNALELDDSALYLCASRRDGPYGYTFGSGTRLTVV.

This clone was counted between two and nine times. The rearrangement uses TRBV6-6 and TRBJ1-2; D is perhaps TRBD1 (5 bases). Trimming shortened V by 5 bases and J by 6 bases, and 16 bases separated the two germline ends. There are 14 residues in the CDR3. Germline CDR1 reads MNHNY; CDR2 reads SVGAGI (reference sequence). The CDR3 region is CASSPIGGFDGYTF. The CDR3 nucleotides are TGTGCCAGCAGTCCTATCGGGGGGTTTGATGGCTACACCTTC.

The genes are TRBV27 and TRBJ2-5; a possible D gene is TRBD1 (6 bases). Trimming shortened V by 2 bases and J by 1 base, and 8 bases separated the two germline ends. Germline CDR1 MNHEY, CDR2 SMNVEV (reference sequence). The CDR3 length is 14 residues. The CDR3 region has the DNA TGTGCCAGCAGTTTAGCGGACAGCCAAGAGACCCAGTACTTC. This codes for CASSLADSQETQYF.

The V call is TRBV25-1, the J call TRBJ2-4, with no clear D. CDR3 length: 13 amino acids. In germline, CDR1 is MGHDK, CDR2 SYGVNS. The V end lost 3 bases, the J end lost 0 bases, and 3 bases lay between the germline ends. DNA of the CDR3: TGTGCCAGCAGTGACCGAGCCAAAAACATTCAGTACTTC. It yields the protein CASSDRAKNIQYF.

Only a few counts were recorded for this clone. This chain joins TRBV9 and TRBJ2-7, with D maybe TRBD1 (5 bases). The CDR3 spans 15 residues. Germline lookup yields CDR1 SGDLS and CDR2 YYNGEE. The V and J ends lost 0 bases and 1 base respectively, with 11 bases between them. CDR3 in DNA: TGTGCCAGCAGCGTAGATGTTCAGGGTTCCTACGAGCAGTACTTC. The encoded protein is CASSVDVQGSYEQYF. The full variable domain, its missing parts supplied by reference TRBV9 and TRBJ2-7, is DSGVTQTPKHLITATGQRVTLRCSPRSGDLSVYWYQQSLDQGLQFLIQYYNGEERAKGNILERFSAQQFPDLHSELNLSSLELGDSALYFCASSVDVQGSYEQYFGPGTRLTVT.

This clone was counted a single time. The chain has TRBV11-2 and TRBJ1-1, with D unresolved. Trimming took off 1 base at V and 0 bases at J, with 12 bases between the two ends. Germline CDR1 and CDR2: SGHAT and FQNNGV. The CDR3 spans 16 residues. CDR3 sequence (DNA): TGTGCCAGCAGCTTAGTCCCCGCGTTTGTGAACACTGAAGCTTTCTTT. It translates to CASSLVPAFVNTEAFF.

J is TRBJ2-3 and V is TRBV30, with 14 bases aligning to TRBD2. The germline V gene encodes CDR1 GTSNPN and CDR2 SVGIG (reference sequence). The CDR3 covers 16 residues. The V gene end was trimmed by 3 bases and the J gene end by 3 bases; junction bases not matched to a gene: 5. The CDR3 DNA sequence: TGTGCCTGGAGGGGGACTAGCGGGAGTTGGACAGATACGCAGTATTTT. This gives the protein CAWRGTSGSWTDTQYF.

For the CDR3, the DNA is TGTGCCAGCAGGGCATCGAACAGGGGGCCGGAGGAGCAGTACTTC. As protein: CASRASNRGPEEQYF. The chain couples TRBV6-5 to TRBJ2-5; 9 nucleotides line up with TRBD1. Germline V gene data show CDR1 as MNHEY and CDR2 as SVGAGI. The CDR3 loop spans 15 amino acids. V lost 6 bases and J lost 11; bases outside the gene matches: 16.

This clone was observed once. J is TRBJ2-1 and V is TRBV28; the match to TRBD2 covers 8 bases. This CDR3 contains 14 residues. V shed 2 bases, J shed 6 bases, and the junction held 3 bases outside the gene matches. Germline V gene sequence: CDR1 MDHEN, CDR2 SYDVKM. CDR3 in amino acids: CASSLGLALNEQFF. The CDR3 DNA reads TGTGCCAGCAGTTTAGGACTAGCACTCAATGAGCAGTTCTTC.

For the CDR3, the DNA is TGTGCCAGCAGTGCAACCTCGGGTCAGGGGGCGCAGGGCTACACCTTC. Protein: CASSATSGQGAQGYTF. This chain uses TRBV25-1 with TRBJ1-2, with TRBD1 identical over 8 bases. The ends lost 4 bases at V and 8 bases at J; junction bases unmatched: 15. CDR1 and CDR2 from the germline V gene are MGHDK and SYGVNS. This CDR3 has 16 amino acids.

CDR3 loop: CAWSPRDRDVVGYTF. The DNA of the CDR3 is TGTGCCTGGAGTCCAAGGGACAGGGATGTGGTTGGCTACACCTTC. The genes are TRBV30 and TRBJ1-2; 9 positions agree with TRBD1. This CDR3 has 15 residues. The germline gives CDR1 GTSNPN, CDR2 SVGIG (reference sequence). The V and J ends lost 2 bases and 7 bases, in that order; junction bases with no gene match: 11.

The chain is built from TRBV28 and TRBJ1-5, with D possibly being TRBD1 (5 bases). With 4 bases removed from V and 6 bases from J, the gap between germline ends came to 16 bases. Germline V gives CDR1 MDHEN, CDR2 SYDVKM. The CDR3 is made up of 15 amino acids. As DNA, the CDR3 is TGTGCCAGCAGTTCCTCAGGGCCTCACACTCAGCCCCAGCATTTT. This codes for CASSSSGPHTQPQHF.

The rearrangement joins TRBV29-1 to TRBJ2-1, with a possible D match to TRBD2 (6 bases). V lost 6 bases, J lost 3 bases, and 12 bases lay in between. Per germline, CDR1 SQVTM and CDR2 ANQGSEA. CDR3 size: 13 residues. The CDR3 spells CSVGGLNYNEQFF. In DNA, the CDR3 is TGCAGCGTCGGGGGACTTAACTACAATGAGCAGTTCTTC.

This clone occurred a few times. The V call is TRBV7-9, the J call TRBJ1-2; a weak D match, TRBD1 (5 bases). Germline CDR1 is SEHNR and CDR2 is FQNEAQ (reference sequence). This CDR3 spans 16 amino acids. Trimming left V 3 bases short and J 0 bases short, with 14 bases between. As DNA, the CDR3 is TGTGCCAGCAGCTTGGGGGGGGAGATGGCTAACTATGGCTACACCTTC. Encoded protein: CASSLGGEMANYGYTF.

The J gene is TRBJ1-5, the V gene TRBV6-5, with D hard to call. Trimming cost V 7 bases and J 2 bases, with 15 bases left between them. This CDR3 spans 15 amino acids. The germline CDR1 and CDR2 sequences are MNHEY and SVGAGI. The CDR3 here is CASTPGGGGNQPQHF. For the CDR3, the DNA is TGTGCCAGCACCCCCGGAGGAGGAGGCAATCAGCCCCAGCATTTT.

The V gene is TRBV1, the J gene TRBJ2-7; TRBD2 reflects the table's D call only, with no check against the DNA. TRBV1 is termed a pseudogene. CDR3 size: 16 residues. Here the CDR3 reads CTSSQDGDGSSYEQYF. CDR3 coding DNA: TGCACCAGCAGCCAAGATGGGGACGGGAGCTCCTACGAGCAGTACTTC.